This TCR beta chain was found in a study of glioma-infiltrating T cells after dendritic cell vaccination. The wider study: Samples are from glioblastoma patients in Phase I and II dendritic cell vaccine trials.

The immunoSEQ assay amplified TCRB CDR3 from up to roughly 2 ug DNA. Primers: 60 V beta forward and 13 J beta reverse. TCRdb's copy holds only in-frame clones and misses some; the assay was immunoSEQ multiplex PCR. The table includes 55,000 to 75,000 clones, roughly 79% detected once. Trimming took off 2 bases at V and 1 base at J, with 5 bases between the two ends. The CDR3 spans 13 residues. Germline V lookup: CDR1 SNHLY, CDR2 FYNNEI. The TCR sequence derives from a human donor with glioblastoma. This chain connects TRBV2 to TRBJ2-5; D unclear. Specimen: blood, collected before dendritic cell vaccination. The CDR3 DNA sequence: TGTGCCAGCAGTGAATCGGTCCAAGAGACCCAGTACTTC. Its translation: CASSESVQETQYF.